These T cell receptor beta chains were read from a single sample in a study of T-cell memory formation after mild COVID-19. MiXCR, run by TCRdb on the 5' RACE reads, gives a single entry per CDR3 protein. The data contain under 250,000 distinct CDR3 sequences, more than 9% of them singletons. Source material: PBMCs or a T cell subset sorted from them (not recorded which). These TCRs come from a man in his late teens or twenties who had mild COVID-19 (a few samples of this study predate the infection). Cell type and time point are not known. The CDR3 runs from the conserved cysteine through the conserved F or W. D genes are given only for firm matches. Not all rows give a size; the values are once, few, many and, for expanded clones, a class.

- few TRBJ2-5 TRBV28 TGTGCCAGCAGCAATCGGGAGACCCAGTACTTC CASSNRETQYF
TRBD1 - TRBJ1-6 TRBV7-9 TGTGCCAGCAGCCCCTGGGACAGGGGTGCCTCACCCCTCCACTTT CASSPWDRGASPLHF
TRBD1 - TRBJ1-1 TRBV5-1 TGCGCCAGCAGCTTGTTACCCGGGACAGGGAGAAACACTGAAGCTTTCTTT CASSLLPGTGRNTEAFF
- few TRBJ1-4 TRBV12-3/TRBV12-4 TGTGCCAGCAGTTTAATTGGCAGCAAAGAAAAACTGTTTTTT CASSLIGSKEKLFF
- many TRBJ2-2 TRBV18 TGTGCCAGCTCACCTCTCGCCGGGGAGCTGTTTTTT CASSPLAGELFF
- few TRBJ2-2 TRBV4-3 TGCGCCAGCAGCCAAGTTGGACCCTTCACCGGGGAGCTGTTTTTT CASSQVGPFTGELFF
- few TRBJ1-1 TRBV5-6 TGTGCCAGCAGCTGGGGGGTTGGTGAAGCTTTCTTT CASSWGVGEAFF
- - TRBJ1-5 TRBV15 TGTGCCACCAGCCCGGGACTAGGGAATCAGCCCCAGCATTTT CATSPGLGNQPQHF
- few TRBJ1-1 TRBV6-2/TRBV6-3 TGTGCCAGTAAACAGTTCACTGAAGCTTTCTTT CASKQFTEAFF
- many TRBJ2-4 TRBV5-1 TGCGCCAGCAGCTCCTTAACGGGGGCGGGTCAGTACTTC CASSSLTGAGQYF
- - TRBJ1-2 TRBV9 TGTGCCAGCAGTTTTTCGGTGGACGACGGCTACACCTTC CASSFSVDDGYTF
- - TRBJ2-7 TRBV7-8 TGTGCCAGCAGCTTAGGACATTCCTACGAGCAGTACTTC CASSLGHSYEQYF
TRBD2 - TRBJ2-3 TRBV5-1 TGCGCCAGCAGCTGGGGACGGGGGGGCACAGATACGCAGTATTTT CASSWGRGGTDTQYF
- few TRBJ1-1 TRBV12-3/TRBV12-4 TGTGCCAGCAGTTTAGCCCCCGGGAACACTGAAGCTTTCTTT CASSLAPGNTEAFF
- few TRBJ1-4 TRBV11-2 TGTGCCAGCAGCTTACTGAGGGGAAAACTGTTTTTT CASSLLRGKLFF
- - TRBJ2-7 TRBV15 TGTGCCACCAGCAGAGATAGGGGGTCGCAAGAGCAGTACTTC CATSRDRGSQEQYF
- - TRBJ1-6 TRBV20-1 TGCAGTGCACCCCGAAATGGACAGAAATATGATTCACCCCTCCACTTT CSAPRNGQKYDSPLHF
- - TRBJ2-3 TRBV29-1 TGCACCGGGACTGGGGTGTCGACAGATACGCAGTATTTT CTGTGVSTDTQYF
- many TRBJ1-2 TRBV7-2 TGTGCCAGCAGCTTAGGTCTCGGCTACACCTTC CASSLGLGYTF
- few TRBJ2-5 TRBV10-3 TGTGCCATCAGTTATGGAGGAGAGACCCAGTACTTC CAISYGGETQYF
- few TRBJ1-1 TRBV7-9 TGTGCCAGCAGCGAGGGGGGATACACTGAAGCTTTCTTT CASSEGGYTEAFF
- few TRBJ2-5 TRBV10-3 TGTGCCATCAGGGGGACACCTCAAGAGACCCAGTACTTC CAIRGTPQETQYF
- - TRBJ1-5 TRBV6-1 TGTGCCAGCAGTGACGAGACTTCCTATCAGCCCCAGCATTTT CASSDETSYQPQHF
- few TRBJ2-5 TRBV4-3 TGCGCCAGCAGCCAAGGCGACGGAAAAGAGACCCAGTACTTC CASSQGDGKETQYF
- - TRBJ1-1 TRBV7-9 TGTGCCAGCAGCTTAATCCGGGGCCAGAAAATGAACACTGAAGCTTTCTTT CASSLIRGQKMNTEAFF
- - TRBJ1-3 TRBV6-5 TGTGCCAGCAGTTACTCGGGGCCTACGGGAAACACCATATATTTT CASSYSGPTGNTIYF